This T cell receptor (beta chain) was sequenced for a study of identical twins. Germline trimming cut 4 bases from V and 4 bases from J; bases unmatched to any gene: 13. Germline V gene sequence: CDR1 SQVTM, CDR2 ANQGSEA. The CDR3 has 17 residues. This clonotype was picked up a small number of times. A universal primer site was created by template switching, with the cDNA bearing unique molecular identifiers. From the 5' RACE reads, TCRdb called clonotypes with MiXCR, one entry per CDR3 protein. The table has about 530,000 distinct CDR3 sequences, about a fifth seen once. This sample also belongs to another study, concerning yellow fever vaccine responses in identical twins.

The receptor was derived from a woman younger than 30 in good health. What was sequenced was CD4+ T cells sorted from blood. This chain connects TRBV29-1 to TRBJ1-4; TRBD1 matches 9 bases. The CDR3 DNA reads TGCAGCGTTGCCCTCCCCGCCGGGACAGGGTTTAATGAAAAACTGTTTTTT. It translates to CSVALPAGTGFNEKLFF.